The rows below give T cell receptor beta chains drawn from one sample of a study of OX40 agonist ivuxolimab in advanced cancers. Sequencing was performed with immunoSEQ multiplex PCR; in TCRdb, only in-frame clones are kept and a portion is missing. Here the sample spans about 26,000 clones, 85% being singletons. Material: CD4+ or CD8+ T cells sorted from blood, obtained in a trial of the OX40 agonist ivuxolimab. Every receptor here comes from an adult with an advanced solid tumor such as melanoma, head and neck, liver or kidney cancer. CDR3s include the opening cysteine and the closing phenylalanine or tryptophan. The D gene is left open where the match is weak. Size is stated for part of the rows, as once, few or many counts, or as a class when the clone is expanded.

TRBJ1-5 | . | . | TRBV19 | TGTGCCAGTAGTATAGATCTACAGGCGTATAGCAATCAGCCCCAGCATTTT | CASSIDLQAYSNQPQHF
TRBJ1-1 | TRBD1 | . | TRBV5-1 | TGCGCCAGCAGCGTACAGCAGGGGGCGACTGAAGCTTTCTTT | CASSVQQGATEAFF
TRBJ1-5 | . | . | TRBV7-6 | TGTGCCAGCAGCTTAGGTCCGGTTCATCAGCCCCAGCATTTT | CASSLGPVHQPQHF
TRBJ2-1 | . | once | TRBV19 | TGTGCCAGTAGTCCGGCGGGACGATACAATGAGCAGTTCTTC | CASSPAGRYNEQFF
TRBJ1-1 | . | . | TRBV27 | TGTGCCAGCAGTTTAGCGGGGCTGACCACTGAAGCTTTCTTT | CASSLAGLTTEAFF
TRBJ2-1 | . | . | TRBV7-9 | TGTGCCAGCAGCTTTAACTACAATGAGCAGTTCTTC | CASSFNYNEQFF
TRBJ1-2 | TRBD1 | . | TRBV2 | TGTGCCAGCAGTGAAGCTACAGGGGTTAAATATGGCTACACCTTC | CASSEATGVKYGYTF
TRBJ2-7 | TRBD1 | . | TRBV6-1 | TGTGCCAGCGGGGGACAGGGCCCCTACGAGCAGTACTTC | CASGGQGPYEQYF
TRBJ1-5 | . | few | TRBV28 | TGTGCCAGCAGTTCAGGGGTAGGTGGCAATCAGCCCCAGCATTTT | CASSSGVGGNQPQHF
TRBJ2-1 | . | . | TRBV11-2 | TGTGCCAGCAGCTTCACAAACTACAATGAGCAGTTCTTC | CASSFTNYNEQFF
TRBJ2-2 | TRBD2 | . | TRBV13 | TGTGCCAGCAGCTTAGGCCCGGTACTAGCGGGAGCTGGGGAGCTGTTTTTT | CASSLGPVLAGAGELFF
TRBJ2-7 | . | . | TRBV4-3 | TGCGCCAGCAGCCAATACCGGGACATCTCCTACGAGCAGTACTTC | CASSQYRDISYEQYF
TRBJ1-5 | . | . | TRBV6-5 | TGTGCCAGCAGTTACTCAGGGGTAGGTCAGCCCCAGCATTTT | CASSYSGVGQPQHF
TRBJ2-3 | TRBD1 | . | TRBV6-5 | TGTGCCAGCAGTTACTCGGGACAGGCTACAGATACGCAGTATTTT | CASSYSGQATDTQYF
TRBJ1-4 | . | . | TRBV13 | TGTGCCAGCAGCTTAGGGGATCGAACTAATGAAAAACTGTTTTTT | CASSLGDRTNEKLFF